The source of this T cell receptor beta chain is a study of blood T cell repertoires in COVID-19. Turning to the study itself: Donors in the United States, Italy and Spain gave samples during acute or convalescent COVID-19.

In the original workflow: From reference gene primer amplification, estimates of nucleated cell counts were derived. Only in-frame clones appear in the TCRdb table, and some are missing; sequencing was by immunoSEQ multiplex PCR. V and J calls and clone size are copied from that table; D and trimming were computed from the DNA. The sample holds about 250,000 clones, approximately 80% seen once. CDR3 length: 14 residues. V lost 8 bases and J lost 8; bases outside the gene matches: 11. CDR1 is KGHSH and CDR2 is LQKENI in the germline V gene. Cohort allocation depended upon clinical history that participants reported. Contact with a PCR-confirmed or clinician-diagnosed COVID-19 case occurred within 2 weeks of entry.

J is TRBJ2-1 and V is TRBV18, with 8 bases matching TRBD1. This receptor was identified in a man in his forties who had been exposed to COVID-19. Sequenced input: PBMCs or T cells enriched from blood (not recorded which). DNA for the CDR3: TGTGCCAGCCGTAGACAGGGGAGGATAGATGAGCAGTTCTTC. Residues: CASRRQGRIDEQFF.